The clone carrying this T cell receptor beta chain came up a few times. This sample was included in a study of blood T cell repertoires in COVID-19. Study context: Donors in the United States, Italy and Spain gave samples during acute or convalescent COVID-19. Nucleic acid was either cDNA or gDNA, and it came from T cells, B-cell-depleted T cells, or PBMCs.

Germline V gives CDR1 SEHNR, CDR2 FQNEAQ (reference sequence). The CDR3 is made up of 15 amino acids. The J segment lost 1 base and the V segment lost 5 bases, leaving 4 bases of the junction unmatched. Authors' analysis steps: By means of reference gene primer amplification, nucleated cell counts were estimated. Assay: immunoSEQ multiplex PCR; the TCRdb copy retains only in-frame clones and omits some. The D gene and trimming were derived from the DNA, and the V and J assignments and clone size from that table. Of around 370,000 clones in the sample, around 90% are singletons; the top ten hold around 7%.

This TCR came from a man between 18 and 35 years old with active or convalescent COVID-19. The rearrangement links TRBV7-9 to TRBJ1-5; 8 bases match TRBD1. Sequences were obtained from peripheral blood. For the CDR3, the DNA is TGTGCCAGCAGCACGGACAGGGAGAGCAATCAGCCCCAGCATTTT. This codes for CASSTDRESNQPQHF.